This T cell receptor beta chain was observed in a study of T cell repertoires in cytomegalovirus infection. TCRdb processed the reads anew with MiXCR; each CDR3 protein has one entry. The sample holds 640,000 or so distinct CDR3 sequences; approximately 33% are singletons and the top ten take roughly 18%. Concerning this clonotype: The antigen is unknown.

The sequenced sample was cultured PBMCs, obtained from culture after CMV antigen stimulation. The origin of this receptor is a human donor in good health (CMV status not recorded). Some clones in this sample may be carry-over from other donors' samples.

CDR3 sequence: CASSEFTDSGNTIYF. The CDR3 DNA reads TGTGCCAGCAGTGAATTTACTGATTCTGGAAACACCATATATTTT. V and J are TRBV25-1 and TRBJ1-3; D gene ambiguous. The V gene's germline CDR1 is MGHDK and CDR2 SYGVNS. CDR3 length equals 15 residues. V gave up 1 base and J gave up 1 base, with 8 bases separating them.